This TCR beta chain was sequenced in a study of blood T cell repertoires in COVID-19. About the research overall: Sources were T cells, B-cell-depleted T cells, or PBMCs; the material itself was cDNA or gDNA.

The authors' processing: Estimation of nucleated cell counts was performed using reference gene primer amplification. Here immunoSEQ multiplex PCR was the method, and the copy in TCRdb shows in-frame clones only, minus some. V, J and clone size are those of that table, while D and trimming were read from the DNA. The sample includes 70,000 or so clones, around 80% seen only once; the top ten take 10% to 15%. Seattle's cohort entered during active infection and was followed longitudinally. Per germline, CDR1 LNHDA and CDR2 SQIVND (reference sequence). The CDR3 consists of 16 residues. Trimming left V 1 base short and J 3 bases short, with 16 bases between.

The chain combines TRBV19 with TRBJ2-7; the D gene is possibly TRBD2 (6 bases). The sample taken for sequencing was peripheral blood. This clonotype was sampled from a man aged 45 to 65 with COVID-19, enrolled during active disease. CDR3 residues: CASSIGRGGGDYEQYF. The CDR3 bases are TGTGCCAGTAGTATAGGGAGGGGCGGCGGCGACTACGAGCAGTACTTC. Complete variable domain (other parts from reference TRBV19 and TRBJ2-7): DGGITQSPKYLFRKEGQNVTLSCEQNLNHDAMYWYRQDPGQGLRLIYYSQIVNDFQKGDIAEGYSVSREKKESFPLTVTSAQKNPTAFYLCASSIGRGGGDYEQYFGPGTRLTVT.